The subject of this entry is one TCR beta chain. Antigen: not known. The table came from immunoSEQ multiplex PCR; TCRdb's copy has only in-frame clones and leaves some out. The table includes 2,500,000 or so clones, roughly 92% detected once. This sample stems from a study of shared clonotypes between healthy human individuals. General study findings and limits: The researchers took only blood, and tissue repertoires probably look different. Shared across a handful of donors were around 5% of the naive CD4 clonotypes. Against clonotypes common to all four donors, non-shared ones had lower generation probabilities.

The sequenced sample consisted of naive CD4+ T cells sorted from blood. Subset indicated: CD45RA+ positively selected. The source of this sequence is a man between 18 and 29 years old in good health.

The CDR3 here is CASQIGTGAGNTIYF. The CDR3 DNA reads TGTGCCAGTCAGATCGGGACAGGAGCGGGAAACACCATATATTTT. The chain recombines TRBV19 with TRBJ1-3; 8 bases agree with TRBD1. The CDR3 totals 15 residues. The germline CDR1 and CDR2 sequences are LNHDA and SQIVND (reference sequence). V lost 8 bases and J lost 4; bases outside the gene matches: 10.